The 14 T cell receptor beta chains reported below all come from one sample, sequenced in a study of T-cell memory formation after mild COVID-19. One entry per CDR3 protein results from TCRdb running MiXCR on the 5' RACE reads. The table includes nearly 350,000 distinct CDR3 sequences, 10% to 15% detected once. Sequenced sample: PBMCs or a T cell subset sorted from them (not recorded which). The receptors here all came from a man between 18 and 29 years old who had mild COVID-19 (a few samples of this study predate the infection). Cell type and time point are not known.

CDR3 in DNA: TGTGCCAGCTCACCACCGCACGGGGATCAGCCCCAGCATTTT. As protein: CASSPPHGDQPQHF. The gene calls are TRBV18 and TRBJ1-5; D call uncertain. Germline CDR1 and CDR2: KGHSH and LQKENI. Deletions cut 0 bases from V and 5 bases from J, with 8 bases between. This CDR3 is built from 14 residues.

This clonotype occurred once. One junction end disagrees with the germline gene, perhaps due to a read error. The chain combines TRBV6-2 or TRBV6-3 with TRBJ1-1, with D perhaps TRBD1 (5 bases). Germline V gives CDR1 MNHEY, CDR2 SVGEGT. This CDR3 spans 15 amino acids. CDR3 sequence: CASSYREGYGTEALF. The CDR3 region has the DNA TGTGCCAGCAGTTACCGGGAGGGGTACGGCACTGAAGCTTTATTT.

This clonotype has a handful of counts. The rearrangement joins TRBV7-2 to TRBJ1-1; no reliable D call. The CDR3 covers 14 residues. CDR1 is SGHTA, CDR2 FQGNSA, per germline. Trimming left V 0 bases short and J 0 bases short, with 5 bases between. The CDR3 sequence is CASSLAQMNTEAFF. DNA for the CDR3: TGTGCCAGCAGCTTAGCCCAGATGAACACTGAAGCTTTCTTT.

Here the CDR3 reads CASSYRATEAFF. The CDR3 DNA reads TGTGCCAGCAGTTATCGAGCCACTGAAGCTTTCTTT. V and J are TRBV6-6 and TRBJ1-1; D unresolved. Trimming took off 3 bases at V and 4 bases at J, with 6 bases between the two ends. This CDR3 contains 12 residues. Germline V gene sequence: CDR1 MNHNY, CDR2 SVGAGI (reference sequence).

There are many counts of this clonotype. CDR3 DNA: TGCGCCAGCAGGGGGATAACAGTGAACACTGAAGCTTTCTTT. This translates into CASRGITVNTEAFF. V is TRBV4-1 and J is TRBJ1-1; unclear D gene. Germline V gene sequence: CDR1 MGHRA, CDR2 YSYEKL. The ends were cut back, 6 bases at V and 0 bases at J, with 11 bases in the middle. This CDR3 is built from 14 residues.

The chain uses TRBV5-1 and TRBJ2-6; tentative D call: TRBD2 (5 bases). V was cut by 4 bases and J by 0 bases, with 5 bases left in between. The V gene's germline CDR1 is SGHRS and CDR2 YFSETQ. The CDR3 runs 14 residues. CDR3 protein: CASSEGSGANVLTF. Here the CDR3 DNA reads TGCGCCAGCAGCGAGGGCTCTGGGGCCAACGTCCTGACTTTC. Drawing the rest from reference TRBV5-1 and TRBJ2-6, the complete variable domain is KAGVTQTPRYLIKTRGQQVTLSCSPISGHRSVSWYQQTPGQGLQFLFEYFSETQRNKGNFPGRFSGRQFSNSRSEMNVSTLELGDSALYLCASSEGSGANVLTFGAGSRLTVL.

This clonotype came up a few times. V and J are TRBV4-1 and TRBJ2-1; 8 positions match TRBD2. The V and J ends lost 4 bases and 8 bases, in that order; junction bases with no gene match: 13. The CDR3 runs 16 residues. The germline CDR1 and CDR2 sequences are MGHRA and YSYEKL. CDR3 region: CASSPPPGGSFDEQFF. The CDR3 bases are TGCGCCAGCAGCCCTCCCCCGGGGGGGAGTTTCGATGAGCAGTTCTTC.

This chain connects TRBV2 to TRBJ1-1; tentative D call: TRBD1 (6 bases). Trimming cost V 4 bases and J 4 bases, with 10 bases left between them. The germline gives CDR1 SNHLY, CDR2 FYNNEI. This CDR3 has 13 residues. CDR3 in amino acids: CASSVGAGTEAFF. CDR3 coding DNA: TGTGCCAGCAGTGTGGGGGCGGGCACTGAAGCTTTCTTT.

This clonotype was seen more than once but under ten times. CDR3 region: CATSEAGGETDTQYF. For the CDR3, the DNA is TGTGCCACCAGTGAGGCAGGGGGCGAAACAGATACGCAGTATTTT. V and J are TRBV24-1 and TRBJ2-3; 8 positions match TRBD1. V dropped 4 bases and J dropped 3; count of bases not matched to a gene: 5. Germline V gene lookup returns CDR1 KGHDR and CDR2 SFDVKD. The CDR3 is 15 amino acids.

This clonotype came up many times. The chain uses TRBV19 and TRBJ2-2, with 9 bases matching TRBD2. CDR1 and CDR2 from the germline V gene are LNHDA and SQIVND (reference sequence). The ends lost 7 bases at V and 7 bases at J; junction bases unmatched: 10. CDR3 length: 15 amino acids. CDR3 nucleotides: TGTGCCAGTACCGCGGCGGGGGGGCCGCACGGGGAGCTGTTTTTT. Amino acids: CASTAAGGPHGELFF.

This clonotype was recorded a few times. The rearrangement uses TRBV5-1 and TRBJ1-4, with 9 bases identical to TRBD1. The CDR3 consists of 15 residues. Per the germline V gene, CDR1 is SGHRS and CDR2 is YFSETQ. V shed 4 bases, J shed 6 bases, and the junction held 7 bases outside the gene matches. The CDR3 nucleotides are TGCGCCAGCAGCCGTTCCCGGACAGGGGATGAAAAACTGTTTTTT. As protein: CASSRSRTGDEKLFF.

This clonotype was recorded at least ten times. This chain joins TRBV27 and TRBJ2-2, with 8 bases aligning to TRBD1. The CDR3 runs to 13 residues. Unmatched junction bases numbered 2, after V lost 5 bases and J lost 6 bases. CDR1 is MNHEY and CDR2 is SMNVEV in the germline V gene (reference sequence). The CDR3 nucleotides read TGTGCCAGCAGTCTACAGGGGGCCGGGGAGCTGTTTTTT. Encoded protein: CASSLQGAGELFF.

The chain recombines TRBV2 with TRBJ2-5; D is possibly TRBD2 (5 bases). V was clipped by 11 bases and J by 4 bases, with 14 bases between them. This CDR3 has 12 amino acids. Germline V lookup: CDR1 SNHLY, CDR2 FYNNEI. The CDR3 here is CAANSEGETQYF. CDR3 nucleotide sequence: TGTGCCGCAAACTCAGAGGGAGAGACCCAGTACTTC.

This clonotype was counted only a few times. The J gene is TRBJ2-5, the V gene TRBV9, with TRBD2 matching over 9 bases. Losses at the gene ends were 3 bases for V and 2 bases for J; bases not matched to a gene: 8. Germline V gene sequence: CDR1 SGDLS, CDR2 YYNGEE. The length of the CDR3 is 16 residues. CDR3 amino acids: CASSGKLAGEQETQYF. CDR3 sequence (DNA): TGTGCCAGCAGCGGAAAACTAGCGGGCGAACAAGAGACCCAGTACTTC.